The sequence of this T cell receptor beta chain was determined in a study of molecular identifiers for immune sequencing clone quantification. This clonotype was detected only a few times. Previously described methods and listed TCR primers were employed for the bulk TCR libraries. TCRdb re-called the PCR reads through MiXCR, storing one row per CDR3 protein. The data show around 100,000 distinct CDR3 sequences, around 33% seen once. CDR1 and CDR2 (germline): MNHEY, SMNVEV (reference sequence). The CDR3 is 14 residues long. V lost 6 bases and J lost 4, with 16 bases in between. This rearrangement joins TRBV27 to TRBJ2-7; perhaps TRBD2 as D (6 bases). The specimen was naive CD8+ T cells from blood, with Jurkat cell RNA spiked in. Subset: FACS-sorted CD8+CD4-CCR7+CD45RA+ naive T cells. The receptor was derived from a human donor in good health. Some libraries in this study had Jurkat cell RNA spiked in. The CDR3 coding sequence is TGTGCCAGCAGCACCGGAGGCGGGGCGTACGAGCAGTACTTC. This gives the protein CASSTGGGAYEQYF.